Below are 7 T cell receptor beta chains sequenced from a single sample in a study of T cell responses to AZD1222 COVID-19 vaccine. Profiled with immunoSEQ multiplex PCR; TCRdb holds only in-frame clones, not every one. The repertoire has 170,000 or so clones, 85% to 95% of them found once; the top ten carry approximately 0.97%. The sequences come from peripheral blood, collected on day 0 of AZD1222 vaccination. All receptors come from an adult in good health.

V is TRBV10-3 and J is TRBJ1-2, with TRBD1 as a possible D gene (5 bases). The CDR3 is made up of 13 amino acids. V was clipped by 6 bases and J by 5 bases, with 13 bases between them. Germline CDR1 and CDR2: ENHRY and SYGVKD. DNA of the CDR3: TGTGCCATCAGCGGGAGGGGATCTTATGGCTACACCTTC. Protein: CAISGRGSYGYTF.

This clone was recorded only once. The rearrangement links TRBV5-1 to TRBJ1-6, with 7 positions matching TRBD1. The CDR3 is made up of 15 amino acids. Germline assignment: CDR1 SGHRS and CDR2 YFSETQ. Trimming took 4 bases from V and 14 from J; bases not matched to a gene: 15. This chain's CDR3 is CASSIGTAPDSALHF. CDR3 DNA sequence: TGCGCCAGCAGCATAGGGACAGCCCCAGATTCGGCCCTCCACTTT.

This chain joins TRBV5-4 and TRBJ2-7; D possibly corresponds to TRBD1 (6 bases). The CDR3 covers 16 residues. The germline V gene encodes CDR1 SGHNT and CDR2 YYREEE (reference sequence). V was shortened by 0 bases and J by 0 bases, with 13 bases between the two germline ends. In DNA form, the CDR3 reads TGTGCCAGCAGCTTGGACCAAAGGGGGTCCTCCTACGAGCAGTACTTC. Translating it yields CASSLDQRGSSYEQYF.

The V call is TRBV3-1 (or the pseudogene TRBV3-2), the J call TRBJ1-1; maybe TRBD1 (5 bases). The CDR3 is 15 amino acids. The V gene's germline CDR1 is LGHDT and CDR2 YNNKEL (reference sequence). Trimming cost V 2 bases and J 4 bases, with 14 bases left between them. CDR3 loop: CASSQTWMGGTEAFF. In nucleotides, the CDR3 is TGTGCCAGCAGCCAAACCTGGATGGGGGGCACTGAAGCTTTCTTT.

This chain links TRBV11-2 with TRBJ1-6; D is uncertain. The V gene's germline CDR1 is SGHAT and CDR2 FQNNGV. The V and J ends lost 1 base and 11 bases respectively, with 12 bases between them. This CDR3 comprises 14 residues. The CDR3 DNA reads TGTGCCAGCAGCTTAGTGACTCAGGAGGCACCCCTCCACTTT. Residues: CASSLVTQEAPLHF.

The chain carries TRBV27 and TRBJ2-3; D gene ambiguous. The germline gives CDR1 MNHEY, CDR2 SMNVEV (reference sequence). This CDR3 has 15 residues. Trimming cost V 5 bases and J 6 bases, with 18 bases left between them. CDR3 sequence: CASSQPGRSPDTQYF. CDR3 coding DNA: TGTGCCAGCAGTCAACCAGGACGGTCACCGGATACGCAGTATTTT.

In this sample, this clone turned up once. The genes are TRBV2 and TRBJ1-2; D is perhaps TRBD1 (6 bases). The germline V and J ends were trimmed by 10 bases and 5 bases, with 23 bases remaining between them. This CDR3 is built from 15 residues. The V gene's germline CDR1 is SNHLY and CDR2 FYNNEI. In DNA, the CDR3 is TGTGCCACCCAAAGTTACAGGGAAAGGGGTTATGGCTACACCTTC. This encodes CATQSYRERGYGYTF.